The 18 T cell receptor beta chains below come from one sample, sequenced in a study of lung T cells in sarcoidosis with Löfgren's syndrome. TCRdb re-derived calls from the reads in MiXCR, one entry per CDR3 protein. Of 15,000 to 25,000 distinct CDR3 sequences listed, 20% to 25% are singletons. The sequenced sample consisted of CD4+ T cells from bronchoalveolar lavage. The receptors shown here come from a human donor with sarcoidosis (Löfgren's syndrome or another form), or a control subject (not recorded which).

The sample holds a few counts of this clonotype. The rearrangement joins TRBV18 to TRBJ2-7, with TRBD2 matching over 8 bases. The V gene's germline CDR1 is KGHSH and CDR2 LQKENI. CDR3 length equals 16 residues. The trim removed 3 bases at V and 3 bases at J, leaving 10 bases unmatched. CDR3 sequence reads: CASSPSVPGTSYEQYF. The DNA of the CDR3 is TGTGCCAGCTCACCTTCAGTTCCCGGGACTAGCTACGAGCAGTACTTC. The variable domain in full, with the rest retrieved from reference TRBV18 and TRBJ2-7, is NAGVMQNPRHLVRRRGQEARLRCSPMKGHSHVYWYRQLPEEGLKFMVYLQKENIIDESGMPKERFSAEFPKEGPSILRIQQVVRGDSAAYFCASSPSVPGTSYEQYFGPGTRLTVT.

By sample fraction, this clonotype is medium-sized. The rearrangement joins TRBV6-2 or TRBV6-3 to TRBJ2-1; 9 bases are shared with TRBD2. CDR3 length: 17 amino acids. V gave up 5 bases and J gave up 0 bases; unmatched junction bases: 8. Germline CDR1 is MNHEY and CDR2 is SVGEGT. The CDR3 here is CASSLRPSGVSYNEQFF. The CDR3 DNA reads as TGTGCCAGCAGTCTACGGCCTAGCGGGGTCTCCTACAATGAGCAGTTCTTC.

This clonotype was recorded many times. This sequence joins TRBV20-1 and TRBJ1-5; D remains unclear. Trimming pared 3 bases from V and 4 bases from J, leaving 10 bases between. The CDR3 is made up of 13 amino acids. CDR1 is DFQATT and CDR2 is SNEGSKA in the germline V gene (reference sequence). CDR3 coding DNA: TGCAGTGCTAGTGGACTGGAAAATCAGCCCCAGCATTTT. Its protein product is CSASGLENQPQHF.

The table lists this clonotype with a few counts. Just one base apart from a much larger clone, this may be a read error. The chain carries TRBV6-1 and TRBJ1-3; no clear D gene. The CDR3 runs to 14 residues. Germline V gene lookup returns CDR1 MNHNS and CDR2 SASEGT. V gave up 5 bases and J gave up 0 bases, with 8 bases separating them. DNA of the CDR3: TGTGCCAGCAGTTGCGGGCGCTCTGGAAACACCATATATTTT. Protein product: CASSCGRSGNTIYF.

This clonotype was seen at least ten times. The chain carries TRBV7-9 and TRBJ2-3; D is undetermined. With 0 bases removed from V and 2 bases from J, the gap between germline ends came to 6 bases. This CDR3 is 14 amino acids long. Germline V CDR1 and CDR2: SEHNR, FQNEAQ (reference sequence). The CDR3 sequence: CASSLAGLTDTQYF. The CDR3 DNA reads as TGTGCCAGCAGCTTAGCAGGGCTCACAGATACGCAGTATTTT.

In this sample, this clonotype turned up many times. The chain is built from TRBV20-1 and TRBJ1-2; TRBD1 agrees at 9 bases. CDR1 and CDR2 from the germline V gene are DFQATT and SNEGSKA (reference sequence). V lost 0 bases to trimming and J lost 6 bases; unmatched junction nucleotides: 8. The CDR3 totals 15 residues. CDR3 bases: TGCAGTGCTAGAGATCAAGAGACAGGGGGGAATGGCTACACCTTC. It encodes CSARDQETGGNGYTF.

This clonotype has a count of ten or more. This sequence joins TRBV2 and TRBJ2-1; D is ambiguous. The CDR3 length is 11 residues. Germline loops: CDR1 SNHLY, CDR2 FYNNEI. The V and J ends lost 9 bases and 4 bases respectively, with 7 bases between them. This chain's CDR3 is CASGNYNEQFF. The CDR3 DNA sequence: TGTGCCAGTGGGAATTACAATGAGCAGTTCTTC.

This clonotype was recorded at least ten times. This chain joins TRBV6-1 and TRBJ2-1, with 9 bases fitting TRBD1. Germline V gene data show CDR1 as MNHNS and CDR2 as SASEGT. With V trimmed by 5 bases and J by 5 bases, 7 bases remained unmatched. CDR3 length: 15 amino acids. The CDR3 loop reads CASSYPGQGDNEQFF. The CDR3 nucleotides are TGTGCCAGCAGTTATCCGGGACAGGGAGACAATGAGCAGTTCTTC.

This clonotype has a handful of counts. The chain recombines TRBV29-1 with TRBJ1-2; tentative D call: TRBD1 (5 bases). The germline gives CDR1 SQVTM, CDR2 ANQGSEA. The CDR3 covers 13 residues. Trimming took 8 bases from V and 0 from J, leaving 13 bases between them. Written as DNA, the CDR3 is TGCAGCATTGGGGCAGCGACTAACTATGGCTACACCTTC. This encodes CSIGAATNYGYTF.

Many counts were recorded for this clonotype. J is TRBJ2-1 and V is TRBV18; D not certain. Germline loops: CDR1 KGHSH, CDR2 LQKENI. V lost 3 bases and J lost 5, with 11 bases in between. The CDR3 totals 14 residues. CDR3: CASSPNVADNEQFF. In nucleotides, the CDR3 is TGTGCCAGCTCACCGAATGTGGCGGACAATGAGCAGTTCTTC.

Many counts were recorded for this clonotype. The J gene is TRBJ2-7, the V gene TRBV20-1; D is perhaps TRBD1 (6 bases). V lost 6 bases, J lost 4 bases, and 10 bases lay in between. CDR1 is DFQATT and CDR2 is SNEGSKA in the germline V gene (reference sequence). CDR3 length equals 11 residues. CDR3 sequence: CSAQQGYEQYF. DNA of the CDR3: TGCAGTGCGCAACAGGGATACGAGCAGTACTTC.

The chain employs TRBV5-6 and TRBJ2-5; D perhaps matches TRBD1 (5 bases). CDR3 length: 14 residues. CDR1 is SGHDT and CDR2 is YYEEEE in the germline V gene. V lost 5 bases and J 4 bases, leaving 15 bases between the germline ends. The CDR3 nucleotides read TGTGCCAGCAGTTTCATAGCAGGGTCAGAGACCCAGTACTTC. It yields the protein CASSFIAGSETQYF.

By proportion, this clonotype is medium-sized. The chain joins TRBV27 to TRBJ2-3; D tentatively fits TRBD1 or TRBD2 (5 bases each). This CDR3 is 21 amino acids long. CDR1 is MNHEY and CDR2 is SMNVEV in the germline V gene (reference sequence). V lost 5 bases to trimming and J lost 0 bases, with 30 bases between them. The CDR3 region has the DNA TGTGCCAGCAGTCCGAAACTACTAGTGAACGGACATAACCCAAGCACAGATACGCAGTATTTT. Protein sequence: CASSPKLLVNGHNPSTDTQYF.

This clonotype was counted many times. The chain is built from TRBV5-1 and TRBJ2-1; D is undetermined. This CDR3 has 13 residues. V lost 0 bases and J 8 bases, leaving 9 bases between the germline ends. The germline V gene has CDR1 SGHRS and CDR2 YFSETQ. The CDR3 reads CASSLGAGDEQFF. The CDR3, as DNA: TGCGCCAGCAGCTTGGGAGCCGGCGATGAGCAGTTCTTC.

Details on this clonotype: A clone one base away is much larger, so this may be a read error. V gene TRBV11-2 combines with J gene TRBJ2-3; maybe TRBD2 (6 bases). This CDR3 region has 14 residues. Germline assignment: CDR1 SGHAT and CDR2 FQNNGV. CDR3 residues: CAGSWDSSTDTQYF. In DNA, the CDR3 is TGTGCCGGCAGCTGGGACTCCTCCACAGATACGCAGTATTTT.

Regarding this clonotype: The junction does not match germline at one end; this may be a read error. The genes are TRBV20-1 and TRBJ2-1, with TRBD2 matching over 11 bases. The CDR3 spans 13 residues. Germline CDR1 is DFQATT and CDR2 is SNEGSKA (reference sequence). In DNA form, the CDR3 reads TGCAGTGCCCGGGCTAGCGGGAGGAATGAGCAGCTCTTC. It is translated as CSARASGRNEQLF.

As regards this clonotype: A clone one base away is much larger, so this may be a read error. The chain links TRBV11-2 to TRBJ2-3; either TRBD1 or TRBD2 may fit D (5 bases each). Trimming stripped 4 bases from V and 1 base from J, with 15 bases between. The V gene's germline CDR1 is SGHAT and CDR2 FQNNGV. CDR3 size: 16 residues. The CDR3 nucleotides are TGTGCCAGCAGCTACGGGGAACCGGGGCGCACAGATACGCAGTATTTT. As protein: CASSYGEPGRTDTQYF.

The J gene is TRBJ1-1, the V gene TRBV5-4, with D possibly matching TRBD1 (6 bases). The CDR3 length is 15 residues. Germline V gene sequence: CDR1 SGHNT, CDR2 YYREEE (reference sequence). V gave up 0 bases and J gave up 0 bases, with 9 bases separating them. The CDR3 coding sequence is TGTGCCAGCAGCTTGGAACAGGGAATGAACACTGAAGCTTTCTTT. It yields the protein CASSLEQGMNTEAFF.